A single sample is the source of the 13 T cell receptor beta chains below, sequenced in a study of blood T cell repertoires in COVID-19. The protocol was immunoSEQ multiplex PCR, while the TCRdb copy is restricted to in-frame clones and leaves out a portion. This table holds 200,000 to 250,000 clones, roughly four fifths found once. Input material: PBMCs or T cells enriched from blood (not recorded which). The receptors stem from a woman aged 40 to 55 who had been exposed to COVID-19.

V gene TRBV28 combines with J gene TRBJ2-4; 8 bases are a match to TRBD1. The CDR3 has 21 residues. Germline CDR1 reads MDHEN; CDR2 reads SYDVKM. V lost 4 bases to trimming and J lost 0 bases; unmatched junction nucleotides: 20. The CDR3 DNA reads TGTGCCAGCAGTTACGACAGGGGCCTACAAGGGACTTCACTAGCCAAAAACATTCAGTACTTC. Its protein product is CASSYDRGLQGTSLAKNIQYF.

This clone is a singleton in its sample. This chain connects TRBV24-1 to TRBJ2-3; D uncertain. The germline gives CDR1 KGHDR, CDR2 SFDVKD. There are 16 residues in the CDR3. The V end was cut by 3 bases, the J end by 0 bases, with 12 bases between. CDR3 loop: CATSDRIAGSTDTQYF. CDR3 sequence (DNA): TGTGCCACCAGTGATCGAATAGCCGGAAGCACAGATACGCAGTATTTT.

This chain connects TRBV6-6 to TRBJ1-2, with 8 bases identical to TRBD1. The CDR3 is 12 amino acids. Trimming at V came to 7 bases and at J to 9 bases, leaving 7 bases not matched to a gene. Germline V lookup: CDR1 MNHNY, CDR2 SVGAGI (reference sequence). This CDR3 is CASTPGQGSYTF. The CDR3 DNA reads TGTGCCAGCACCCCCGGACAGGGAAGCTACACCTTC.

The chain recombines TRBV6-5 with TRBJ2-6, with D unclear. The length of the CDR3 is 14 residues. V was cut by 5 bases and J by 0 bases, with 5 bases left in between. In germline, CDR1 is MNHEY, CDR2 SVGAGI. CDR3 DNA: TGTGCCAGCAGTCCCAACTCTGGGGCCAACGTCCTGACTTTC. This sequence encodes CASSPNSGANVLTF.

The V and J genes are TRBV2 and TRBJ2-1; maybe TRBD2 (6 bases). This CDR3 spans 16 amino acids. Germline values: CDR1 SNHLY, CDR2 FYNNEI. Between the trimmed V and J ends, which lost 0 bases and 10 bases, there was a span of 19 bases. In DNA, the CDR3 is TGTGCCAGCAGTGAAGCGCCACCAAGGGGAGGCCCAGAGCAGTTCTTC. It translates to CASSEAPPRGGPEQFF.

Here the CDR3 DNA reads TGTGCCTGGAGTAGGCCCCCCCAGGGGGCGGTCCACGAGCAGTACTTC. Protein product: CAWSRPPQGAVHEQYF. V is TRBV30 and J is TRBJ2-7; 8 bases match TRBD1. J gave up 5 bases and V 2 bases, and 14 bases lay outside the gene matches. The CDR3 has 16 amino acids. Germline V CDR1 and CDR2: GTSNPN, SVGIG (reference sequence).

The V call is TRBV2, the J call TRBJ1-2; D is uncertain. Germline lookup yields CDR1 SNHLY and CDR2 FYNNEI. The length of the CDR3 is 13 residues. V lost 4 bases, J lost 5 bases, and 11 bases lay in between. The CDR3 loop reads CASSVGQEYGYTF. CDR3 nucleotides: TGTGCCAGCAGTGTCGGCCAGGAATATGGCTACACCTTC.

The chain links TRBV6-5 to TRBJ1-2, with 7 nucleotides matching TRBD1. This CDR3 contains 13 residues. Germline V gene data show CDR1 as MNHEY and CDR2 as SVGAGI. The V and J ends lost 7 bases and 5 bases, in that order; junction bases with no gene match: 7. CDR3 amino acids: CASIPDREYGYTF. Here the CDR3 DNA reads TGTGCCAGCATACCCGACAGGGAATATGGCTACACCTTC.

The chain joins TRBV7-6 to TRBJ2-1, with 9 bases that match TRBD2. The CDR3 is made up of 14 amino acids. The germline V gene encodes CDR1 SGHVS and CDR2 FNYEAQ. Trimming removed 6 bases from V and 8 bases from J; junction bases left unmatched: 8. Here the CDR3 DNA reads TGTGCCAGCAGTTTCGAGCGGGGGGATCATGAGCAGTTCTTC. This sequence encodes CASSFERGDHEQFF.

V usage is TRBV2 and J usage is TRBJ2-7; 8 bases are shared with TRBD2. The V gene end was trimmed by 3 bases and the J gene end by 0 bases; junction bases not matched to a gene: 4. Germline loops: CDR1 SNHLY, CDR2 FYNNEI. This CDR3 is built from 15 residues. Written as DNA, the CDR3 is TGTGCCAGCAGTGAGTTGCGGGGGGCCTCCTACGAGCAGTACTTC. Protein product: CASSELRGASYEQYF. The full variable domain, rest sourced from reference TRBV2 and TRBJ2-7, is EPEVTQTPSHQVTQMGQEVILRCVPISNHLYFYWYRQILGQKVEFLVSFYNNEISEKSEIFDDQFSVERPDGSNFTLKIRSTKLEDSAMYFCASSELRGASYEQYFGPGTRLTVT.

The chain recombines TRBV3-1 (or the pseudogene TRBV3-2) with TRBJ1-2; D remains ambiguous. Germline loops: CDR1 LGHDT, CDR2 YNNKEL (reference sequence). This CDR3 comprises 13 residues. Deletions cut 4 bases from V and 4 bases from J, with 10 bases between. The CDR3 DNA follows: TGTGCCAGCAGCCCGCAGAATTTCTATGGCTACACCTTC. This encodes CASSPQNFYGYTF.

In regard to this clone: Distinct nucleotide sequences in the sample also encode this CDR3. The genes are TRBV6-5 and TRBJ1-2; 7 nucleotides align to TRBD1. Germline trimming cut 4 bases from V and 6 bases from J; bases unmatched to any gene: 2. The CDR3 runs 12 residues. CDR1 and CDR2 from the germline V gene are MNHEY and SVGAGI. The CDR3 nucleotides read TGTGCCAGCAGTTCGACAGGGAATGGCTACACCTTC. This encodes CASSSTGNGYTF.

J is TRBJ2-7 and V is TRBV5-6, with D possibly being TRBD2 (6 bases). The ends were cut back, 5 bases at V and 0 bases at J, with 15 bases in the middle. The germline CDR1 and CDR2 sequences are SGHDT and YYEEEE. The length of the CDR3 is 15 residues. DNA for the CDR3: TGTGCCAGCAGAGCCTGGGGACTCAGCTCCTACGAGCAGTACTTC. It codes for CASRAWGLSSYEQYF.